This T cell receptor (beta chain) comes out of a study of blood T cell repertoires in COVID-19. Produced via immunoSEQ multiplex PCR; TCRdb's table is partial and in-frame only. Altogether a few hundred thousand clones are present, approximately 81% being singletons, with the ten largest covering roughly a sixth. This CDR3 is built from 15 residues. Germline V gene sequence: CDR1 SEHNR, CDR2 FQNEAQ (reference sequence). J gave up 7 bases and V 3 bases, and 5 bases lay outside the gene matches. Symptom resolution, clearance, or two negative PCRs marked donors in Cohort 3 as recovered. The chain uses TRBV7-9 and TRBJ2-1; 11 bases are shared with TRBD2. This clonotype was obtained from a man in his forties who had recovered from COVID-19. Specimen: PBMCs or T cells enriched from blood (not recorded which). The CDR3 spells CASSFSGTSGNEQFF. The DNA of the CDR3 is TGTGCCAGCAGCTTCTCCGGGACTAGCGGTAATGAGCAGTTCTTC.